This TCR beta chain was identified in a study of OX40 agonist ivuxolimab in advanced cancers. Findings of the study overall: CD4+ and CD8+ blood T cells expanded clonally by week 6 at 0.1 to 3.0 mg/kg.

Blood got drawn at baseline, again on cycle 4 day 1, and then on cycle 7 day 1. Germline V lookup: CDR1 KGHSH, CDR2 LQKENI. The V segment lost 5 bases and the J segment 7 bases; nucleotides outside the gene matches: 11. The CDR3 length is 16 residues. This clone was recorded once. The antigen remains undetermined. The method was immunoSEQ multiplex PCR; TCRdb's version includes in-frame clones alone and lacks a portion of them. Altogether roughly 100,000 clones are present, about 90% being singletons, with the ten largest covering roughly 0.77%. This chain joins TRBV18 and TRBJ1-6; 7 nucleotides line up with TRBD1. The sample was CD4+ or CD8+ T cells sorted from blood, taken in a trial of the OX40 agonist ivuxolimab. This sequence originates from an adult with an advanced solid tumor such as melanoma, head and neck, liver or kidney cancer. The CDR3 sequence: CASSAGQPAQNSPLHF. The CDR3 coding sequence is TGTGCCAGCTCAGCGGGACAGCCCGCCCAAAATTCACCCCTCCACTTT.